This T cell receptor beta chain was identified during a study of blood T cell repertoires in COVID-19. Study-level information: PBMCs, B-cell-depleted T cells, or T cells provided the cDNA or gDNA that made up the material.

Methods used by the authors: How many nucleated cells were present was estimated from reference gene primer amplification. Produced via immunoSEQ multiplex PCR; TCRdb's table is partial and in-frame only. V and J calls and clone size follow that table, whereas D and trimming were derived from the DNA. The sample contains more than 95,000 clones, 91% of which appear only once. Losses at the gene ends were 5 bases for V and 5 bases for J; bases not matched to a gene: 9. The CDR3 extends over 14 amino acids. In germline, CDR1 is GTSNPN, CDR2 SVGIG (reference sequence). This clonotype originated in a human donor in a cohort sampled during active COVID-19. The rearrangement joins TRBV30 to TRBJ1-2; 9 bases agree with TRBD1. The specimen sequenced was peripheral blood. The CDR3 nucleotides are TGTGCCTGGGCGGTCGGGACAGGGCGTTATGGCTACACCTTC. This translates into CAWAVGTGRYGYTF.